What follows are 30 T cell receptor beta chains derived from one specimen sequenced in a study of T-cell memory formation after mild COVID-19. TCRdb itself ran the 5' RACE reads through MiXCR, one entry per CDR3 protein. Of some 450,000 distinct CDR3 sequences detected, approximately 18% appear once; the ten largest clones hold 20% to 25%. The specimen sequenced was PBMCs or a T cell subset sorted from them (not recorded which). The receptors were sampled from a man younger than 35 who had mild COVID-19 (a few samples of this study predate the infection). Cell type and time point are not known.

In its sample, this clonotype was seen a few times. This rearrangement joins TRBV6-4 to TRBJ1-6; D ambiguous. Germline values: CDR1 MRHNA, CDR2 SNTAGT. V was cut by 0 bases and J by 7 bases, with 4 bases left in between. CDR3 length equals 13 residues. CDR3 residues: CASSDSSNSPLHF. CDR3 in DNA: TGTGCCAGCAGTGACTCGTCGAATTCACCCCTCCACTTT.

The chain links TRBV4-1 to TRBJ2-2; 8 bases match TRBD2. V shed 4 bases, J shed 5 bases, and the junction held 3 bases outside the gene matches. CDR1 MGHRA and CDR2 YSYEKL come from the germline V gene. The CDR3 is 14 amino acids. CDR3 sequence: CASSPGGATGELFF. In DNA form, the CDR3 reads TGCGCCAGCAGCCCCGGGGGGGCGACCGGGGAGCTGTTTTTT.

The chain uses TRBV29-1 and TRBJ2-3; D could derive from TRBD1 or TRBD2 (8 bases each). The CDR3 extends over 14 amino acids. V gave up 7 bases and J gave up 2 bases, with 16 bases separating them. Germline assignment: CDR1 SQVTM and CDR2 ANQGSEA. The CDR3 is CSAGGDRITDTQYF. The CDR3 DNA is TGCAGCGCCGGGGGGGACAGGATCACAGATACGCAGTATTTT.

V gene TRBV28 combines with J gene TRBJ2-5; 7 nucleotides align to TRBD2. V was clipped by 2 bases and J by 3 bases; unmatched bases: 3. The CDR3 has 14 amino acids. From germline, CDR1 is MDHEN and CDR2 SYDVKM. The CDR3 DNA reads as TGTGCCAGCAGTTTAGCGGGAGCGGAAGAGACCCAGTACTTC. This translates into CASSLAGAEETQYF.

In this sample, this clonotype turned up a few times. Relative to the germline gene, one junction end is altered; a read error may explain this. The V and J genes are TRBV5-1 and TRBJ2-2; a possible D gene is TRBD2 (5 bases). The CDR3 has 18 amino acids. Per germline, CDR1 SGHRS and CDR2 YFSETQ. In nucleotides, the CDR3 is TGCGCCAGCAGTTTGGGGAACTCGATGGTGAGGGACACCGGGGAGCTGTTTTTT. Its translation: CASSLGNSMVRDTGELFF.

V is TRBV7-3 and J is TRBJ2-7; D call uncertain. The CDR3 is made up of 13 amino acids. Looked up from germline, CDR1 is SGHTA and CDR2 is FQGTGA. Trimming shortened V by 3 bases and J by 1 base, and 7 bases separated the two germline ends. In nucleotides, the CDR3 is TGTGCCAGCAGCTTTGGCCCGTCCTACGAGCAGTACGTC. Its translation: CASSFGPSYEQYV.

This clonotype was detected only a few times. This rearrangement joins TRBV6-1 to TRBJ2-2; D is unclear. Germline V lookup: CDR1 MNHNS, CDR2 SASEGT. The V gene lost 1 base and the J gene lost 5 bases, with 8 bases spanning the gap. The CDR3 has 14 amino acids. This chain's CDR3 is CASSEGRYTGELFF. The CDR3 region has the DNA TGTGCCAGCAGTGAAGGCAGGTATACCGGGGAGCTGTTTTTT.

V usage is TRBV12-3 or TRBV12-4 and J usage is TRBJ1-1; 8 nucleotides line up with TRBD1. The CDR3 has 16 amino acids. Germline trimming cut 4 bases from V and 0 bases from J; bases unmatched to any gene: 7. The CDR3: CASSWGQDNMNTEAFF. The CDR3, as DNA: TGTGCCAGCAGTTGGGGACAGGATAACATGAACACTGAAGCTTTCTTT.

The chain links TRBV4-1 to TRBJ2-5; 10 bases are a match to TRBD2. Germline lookup yields CDR1 MGHRA and CDR2 YSYEKL. The CDR3 extends over 16 amino acids. V shed 4 bases, J shed 5 bases, and the junction held 10 bases outside the gene matches. This CDR3 is CASSPRLAGAQETQYF. CDR3 DNA sequence: TGCGCCAGCAGCCCCCGGCTAGCGGGGGCCCAGGAGACCCAGTACTTC.

V and J are TRBV11-2 and TRBJ2-7; 7 bases agree with TRBD1. With V trimmed by 2 bases and J by 2 bases, 6 bases remained unmatched. This CDR3 spans 15 amino acids. Germline V gene sequence: CDR1 SGHAT, CDR2 FQNNGV. CDR3 amino acids: CASSLYDRAPYEQYF. In nucleotides, the CDR3 is TGTGCCAGCAGCTTATACGACAGGGCACCCTACGAGCAGTACTTC.

This clonotype was detected a few times. The chain combines TRBV3-1 with TRBJ2-5; the D gene is possibly TRBD1 (6 bases). The CDR3 has 15 residues. From germline, CDR1 is LGHDT and CDR2 YNNKEL (reference sequence). V was shortened by 4 bases and J by 5 bases, with 17 bases between the two germline ends. The CDR3 DNA reads TGTGCCAGCAGCCTACGACAGGCTGCCGGGGAGACCCAGTACTTC. Translation gives CASSLRQAAGETQYF.

This clonotype was seen more than once but under ten times. Here the CDR3 reads CSARVGVRNQPQHF. Written as DNA, the CDR3 is TGCAGTGCTAGAGTGGGGGTTCGCAATCAGCCCCAGCATTTT. The chain recombines TRBV20-1 with TRBJ1-5, with D possibly TRBD1 on 5 matching bases. The germline CDR1 and CDR2 sequences are DFQATT and SNEGSKA (reference sequence). V gave up 1 base and J gave up 2 bases, with 9 bases separating them. This CDR3 region has 14 residues.

This clonotype has at least ten counts. The chain carries TRBV12-3 or TRBV12-4 and TRBJ2-5; D gene uncertain. Trimming left V 1 base short and J 3 bases short, with 9 bases between. CDR3 size: 14 residues. CDR3 sequence reads: CASSLVGYKETQYF. CDR3 coding DNA: TGTGCCAGCAGTTTAGTAGGCTACAAAGAGACCCAGTACTTC.

This clonotype was seen a few times. The rearrangement links TRBV5-5 to TRBJ1-5; TRBD1 aligns across 7 bases. V shed 2 bases and J 3 bases; nucleotides not matched to a gene: 2. The germline gives CDR1 SGHKS, CDR2 YYEKEE (reference sequence). The CDR3 is 14 amino acids. CDR3 amino acids: CASSFQGDNQPQHF. DNA of the CDR3: TGTGCCAGCAGCTTTCAGGGGGACAATCAGCCCCAGCATTTT. The whole variable domain, remainder taken from reference TRBV5-5 and TRBJ1-5, is DAGVTQSPTHLIKTRGQQVTLRCSPISGHKSVSWYQQVLGQGPQFIFQYYEKEERGRGNFPDRFSARQFPNYSSELNVNALLLGDSALYLCASSFQGDNQPQHFGDGTRLSIL.

The sample holds one count of this clonotype. The chain employs TRBV12-3 or TRBV12-4 and TRBJ2-2; 7 nucleotides align to TRBD1. V lost 6 bases and J lost 12; bases outside the gene matches: 13. The CDR3 sequence is 14 residues long. CDR3 residues: CASRNGQVDGKLFF. CDR3 DNA sequence: TGTGCCAGCAGGAACGGACAGGTAGACGGAAAGCTGTTTTTT.

This rearrangement joins TRBV21-1 to TRBJ2-7; TRBD1, the D gene given by the table, was not confirmed from the DNA. TRBV21-1 is given as a pseudogene. This CDR3 region has 18 residues. The CDR3 protein is CASSNFRGWTRSSYEQYF. The CDR3 nucleotides read TGTGCCAGCAGCAATTTCCGGGGGTGGACCCGAAGCTCCTACGAGCAGTACTTC.

This clonotype was picked up many times. J is TRBJ2-5 and V is TRBV12-3 or TRBV12-4; D gene ambiguous. The CDR3 sequence is 14 residues long. With 5 bases removed from V and 5 bases from J, the gap between germline ends came to 15 bases. CDR3 loop: CASSPFQIGETQYF. The CDR3 DNA is TGTGCCAGCAGTCCCTTTCAAATTGGGGAGACCCAGTACTTC.

This clonotype has more than one count but fewer than ten. The chain uses TRBV5-6 and TRBJ2-5; 7 positions agree with TRBD1. Germline V gives CDR1 SGHDT, CDR2 YYEEEE. With 1 base clipped from V and 5 bases from J, the junction kept 5 bases outside the gene matches. CDR3 length equals 14 residues. The CDR3 region is CASSLSQGSETQYF. Here the CDR3 DNA reads TGTGCCAGCAGCTTGTCACAGGGGAGCGAGACCCAGTACTTC.

This clonotype showed up just a few times. This chain connects TRBV20-1 to TRBJ2-2; D remains unclear. V lost 6 bases and J lost 5, with 7 bases in between. Germline V gene lookup returns CDR1 DFQATT and CDR2 SNEGSKA (reference sequence). This CDR3 is built from 11 residues. In nucleotides, the CDR3 is TGCAGTGCGGCTCGGACCGGGGAGCTGTTTTTT. Its translation is CSAARTGELFF.

V gene TRBV12-5 combines with J gene TRBJ1-2, with D tentatively TRBD1 (5 bases). The ends were cut back, 3 bases at V and 3 bases at J, with 11 bases in the middle. CDR1 and CDR2 (germline): LGHNT, FRNRAP. The CDR3 is 14 residues long. The CDR3 nucleotides are TGTGCTAGTGGTTTCCAAGGGGCCTACTATGGCTACACCTTC. Translation: CASGFQGAYYGYTF.

This clonotype was picked up one time. The chain carries TRBV7-2 and TRBJ2-2; no firm D call. This CDR3 contains 16 residues. Germline-derived CDR1 and CDR2 are SGHTA and FQGNSA. The V and J ends lost 1 base and 0 bases respectively, with 9 bases between them. The chain's CDR3 is CASSLVAVANTGELFF. In DNA, the CDR3 is TGTGCCAGCAGCTTAGTAGCTGTTGCGAACACCGGGGAGCTGTTTTTT.

The chain is built from TRBV7-9 and TRBJ2-3; TRBD2 is a possible D gene (5 bases). The germline gives CDR1 SEHNR, CDR2 FQNEAQ (reference sequence). There are 14 residues in the CDR3. Trimming left V 5 bases short and J 2 bases short, with 11 bases between. CDR3 region: CASSPTGLTDTQYF. CDR3 nucleotides: TGTGCCAGCAGCCCTACTGGACTCACAGATACGCAGTATTTT.

The V call is TRBV12-3 or TRBV12-4, the J call TRBJ2-4; D is unresolved. The CDR3 spans 15 residues. Trimming took off 3 bases at V and 1 base at J, with 10 bases between the two ends. This chain's CDR3 is CASSLEGYAKNIQYF. CDR3 DNA: TGTGCCAGCAGTTTGGAAGGGTATGCCAAAAACATTCAGTACTTC.

This clonotype turned up a few times. This chain links TRBV12-3 or TRBV12-4 with TRBJ1-1; 7 bases align to TRBD1. The CDR3 runs 15 residues. With V trimmed by 8 bases and J by 0 bases, 9 bases remained unmatched. The CDR3 coding sequence is TGTGCCAGCCGAACCCGAGGGGGCCTGAACACTGAAGCTTTCTTT. It yields the protein CASRTRGGLNTEAFF.

J is TRBJ2-1 and V is TRBV9; 7 nucleotides line up with TRBD1. The CDR3 extends over 15 amino acids. Looked up from germline, CDR1 is SGDLS and CDR2 is YYNGEE. Trimming took 3 bases from V and 9 from J; bases not matched to a gene: 12. CDR3 in amino acids: CASSAGTAGASEQFF. CDR3 sequence (DNA): TGTGCCAGCAGCGCCGGGACAGCCGGGGCGAGTGAGCAGTTCTTC.

This clonotype appeared a few times. The V call is TRBV5-6, the J call TRBJ2-3, with D unclear. The germline CDR1 and CDR2 sequences are SGHDT and YYEEEE. The CDR3 spans 13 residues. V gave up 3 bases and J gave up 6 bases, with 11 bases separating them. The CDR3 sequence is CASSSSSLDTQYF. The CDR3, as DNA: TGTGCCAGCAGCTCCTCCTCTTTGGATACGCAGTATTTT.

This rearrangement joins TRBV20-1 to TRBJ2-3; 10 bases agree with TRBD2. The CDR3 extends over 15 amino acids. Trimming removed 6 bases from V and 3 bases from J; junction bases left unmatched: 9. CDR1 is DFQATT and CDR2 is SNEGSKA in the germline V gene (reference sequence). The CDR3 loop is CSATQRGGTTDTQYF. The CDR3 DNA sequence: TGCAGTGCCACTCAGCGGGGGGGGACGACAGATACGCAGTATTTT.

The gene calls are TRBV9 and TRBJ2-2; weak D call: TRBD1 (6 bases). The CDR3 covers 16 residues. CDR1 is SGDLS and CDR2 is YYNGEE in the germline V gene. Trimming took off 0 bases at V and 2 bases at J, with 11 bases between the two ends. Here the CDR3 reads CASSVVVGTNTGELFF. The DNA for the CDR3 is TGTGCCAGCAGCGTAGTGGTGGGGACAAACACCGGGGAGCTGTTTTTT.

This clonotype was found a few times. The chain carries TRBV9 and TRBJ1-3; no definite D call. CDR1 and CDR2 from the germline V gene are SGDLS and YYNGEE. This CDR3 is built from 12 residues. V was clipped by 6 bases and J by 0 bases, with 4 bases between them. CDR3 amino acids: CASKDSGNTIYF. The CDR3 DNA reads TGTGCCAGCAAGGACTCTGGAAACACCATATATTTT.

This clonotype appeared many times. The DNA for the CDR3 is TGTGCCAGCAGGACGGGGGGAACCCTCGACACTGAAGCTTTCTTT. It is translated as CASRTGGTLDTEAFF. The chain couples TRBV12-3 or TRBV12-4 to TRBJ1-1; the D gene is possibly TRBD1 (5 bases). The CDR3 is made up of 15 amino acids. Trimming took off 6 bases at V and 3 bases at J, with 17 bases between the two ends.